The 9 T cell receptor beta chains presented below share a single source sample, sequenced in a study of spatial heterogeneity in lung cancer. For these TCRs, the target antigens are not known. TCRdb processed the 5' RACE reads anew with MiXCR; each CDR3 protein has one entry. The sample records fewer than 300 distinct CDR3 sequences, about 4.4% being singletons. Study-wide results and caveats: One measure, the expanded intratumoral alpha and beta TCR count, tracked tumor mutation counts.

Time point described: sample taken at primary tumor resection. The input for sequencing was lung tumor tissue, taken at surgery. The receptors were sampled from a male donor with early-stage non-small cell lung cancer.

By share, this clonotype counts as medium-sized. This beta chain is an unintended read in a library built for alpha chains; its size means little. The rearrangement links TRBV15 to TRBJ2-2, with TRBD1 matching 11 bases. Germline V gene lookup returns CDR1 LNHNV and CDR2 YYDKDF (reference sequence). The CDR3 is made up of 15 amino acids. Trimming cost V 4 bases and J 5 bases; bases outside gene matches: 3. CDR3 DNA sequence: TGTGCCACCAGCACTGGGACAGGGGGGACCGGGGAGCTGTTTTTT. This codes for CATSTGTGGTGELFF. The full variable domain, its missing parts supplied by reference TRBV15 and TRBJ2-2, is DAMVIQNPRYQVTQFGKPVTLSCSQTLNHNVMYWYQQKSSQAPKLLFHYYDKDFNNEADTPDNFQSRRPNTSFCFLDIRSPGLGDTAMYLCATSTGTGGTGELFFGEGSRLTVL.

By share of the sample, this clonotype is large. Being off target in a library aimed at alpha chains, this beta chain has a size of little meaning. The rearrangement links TRBV6-6 to TRBJ1-6, with 8 bases matching TRBD1. The CDR3 covers 16 residues. V gave up 2 bases and J gave up 9 bases; unmatched junction bases: 9. The V gene's germline CDR1 is MNHNY and CDR2 SVGAGI (reference sequence). The CDR3 here is CASSYDGQGLVSPLHF. The CDR3 bases are TGTGCCAGCAGTTACGACGGACAGGGCCTGGTTTCACCCCTCCACTTT.

Relative to its sample, this clonotype is medium-sized. This beta chain is an off-target read within a library intended for alpha chains, so its frequency means little. The V and J genes are TRBV11-2 and TRBJ1-4; 7 nucleotides line up with TRBD1. The CDR3 runs to 15 residues. Germline lookup yields CDR1 SGHAT and CDR2 FQNNGV. V lost 5 bases, J lost 8 bases, and 11 bases stayed unmatched. The CDR3 loop reads CASSGADRVLEKLFF. DNA for the CDR3: TGTGCCAGCAGCGGAGCTGACAGGGTTTTGGAAAAACTGTTTTTT.

By frequency in the sample, this clonotype is medium-sized (0.01 to 0.1%). This beta chain appears as a stray read in a library generated for alpha chains; its size is not informative. This chain connects TRBV7-2 to TRBJ1-4; 8 positions agree with TRBD1. Trimming at V came to 4 bases and at J to 8 bases, leaving 6 bases not matched to a gene. Germline CDR1 is SGHTA and CDR2 is FQGNSA. The length of the CDR3 is 14 residues. The CDR3 here is CTSSSGTGGEKLFF. In DNA, the CDR3 is TGTACCAGCAGCTCCGGGACAGGAGGCGAAAAACTGTTTTTT.

Turning to this clonotype: Found in a library prepared for alpha chains, this beta chain is an off-target read, and its abundance has little meaning. The chain couples TRBV6-2 or TRBV6-3 to TRBJ2-2; 7 bases map to TRBD1. There are 16 residues in the CDR3. V trimming: 5 bases; J trimming: 7 bases; junction bases outside the gene matches: 13. CDR1 and CDR2 (germline): MNHEY, SVGEGT. DNA for the CDR3: TGTGCCAGCAGTAACCTACAGGGGACCCACCACGGGGAGCTGTTTTTT. Amino acids: CASSNLQGTHHGELFF.

This clonotype is judged large. The junction differs from germline at one of its ends, possibly a read error. Being off target in a library aimed at alpha chains, this beta chain has a size of little meaning. The gene calls are TRBV5-4 and TRBJ2-1, with unresolved D. The CDR3 is 13 residues long. Germline V lookup: CDR1 SGHNT, CDR2 YYREEE (reference sequence). CDR3 in amino acids: CASSTTAYSEQFF. The CDR3 bases are TGTGCCAGCAGCACAACTGCGTACAGTGAGCAGTTCTTC.

On this clonotype: This beta chain is a stray read from a library made for alpha chains; its abundance is not meaningful. The rearrangement uses TRBV10-3 and TRBJ2-5; D is uncertain. Germline loops: CDR1 ENHRY, CDR2 SYGVKD. V lost 6 bases and J lost 1, with 12 bases in between. CDR3 size: 14 residues. For the CDR3, the DNA is TGTGCCATCAGGAGTACCGACCCCCAAGAGACCCAGTACTTC. Amino acids: CAIRSTDPQETQYF.

This clonotype is deemed large (0.1 to 1%). A library prepared for alpha chains yielded this beta chain as an off-target read; its size is of little meaning. The chain is built from TRBV6-5 and TRBJ2-3; no clear D. V gave up 0 bases and J gave up 14 bases, with 15 bases separating them. Germline CDR1 and CDR2: MNHEY and SVGAGI. This CDR3 region has 13 residues. The CDR3 DNA reads TGTGCCAGCAGTTACTCGACGGCAGGCGGTCTGTATTTT. Amino acids: CASSYSTAGGLYF.

This clonotype was seen a handful of times. This beta chain is a stray sequence in a library constructed for alpha chains; its clone size is not meaningful. The chain uses TRBV27 and TRBJ1-6, with 7 bases aligning to TRBD1. V trimming: 6 bases; J trimming: 14 bases; junction bases outside the gene matches: 13. The CDR3 covers 14 residues. Germline-derived CDR1 and CDR2 are MNHEY and SMNVEV (reference sequence). The CDR3 region is CASSLTGVSSTLHF. The CDR3 nucleotides read TGTGCCAGCAGCCTTACAGGGGTGAGCTCAACCCTCCACTTT.